The entry below describes one T cell receptor beta chain. Assay used: immunoSEQ multiplex PCR; TCRdb lists only in-frame clones, some missing. This table has fewer than 150,000 clones, about 80% appearing once. Germline trimming cut 3 bases from V and 6 bases from J; bases unmatched to any gene: 5. CDR3 size: 16 residues. CDR1 SGDLS and CDR2 YYNGEE come from the germline V gene. The entry originates in a study of blood T cell repertoires in COVID-19. V gene TRBV9 combines with J gene TRBJ2-3; 15 bases are shared with TRBD2. The sample comprised peripheral blood. This TCR came from a human donor in a cohort sampled during active COVID-19. CDR3 amino acids: CASSEGLAGGRDTQYF. As DNA, the CDR3 is TGTGCCAGCAGCGAGGGACTAGCGGGGGGCCGGGATACGCAGTATTTT.